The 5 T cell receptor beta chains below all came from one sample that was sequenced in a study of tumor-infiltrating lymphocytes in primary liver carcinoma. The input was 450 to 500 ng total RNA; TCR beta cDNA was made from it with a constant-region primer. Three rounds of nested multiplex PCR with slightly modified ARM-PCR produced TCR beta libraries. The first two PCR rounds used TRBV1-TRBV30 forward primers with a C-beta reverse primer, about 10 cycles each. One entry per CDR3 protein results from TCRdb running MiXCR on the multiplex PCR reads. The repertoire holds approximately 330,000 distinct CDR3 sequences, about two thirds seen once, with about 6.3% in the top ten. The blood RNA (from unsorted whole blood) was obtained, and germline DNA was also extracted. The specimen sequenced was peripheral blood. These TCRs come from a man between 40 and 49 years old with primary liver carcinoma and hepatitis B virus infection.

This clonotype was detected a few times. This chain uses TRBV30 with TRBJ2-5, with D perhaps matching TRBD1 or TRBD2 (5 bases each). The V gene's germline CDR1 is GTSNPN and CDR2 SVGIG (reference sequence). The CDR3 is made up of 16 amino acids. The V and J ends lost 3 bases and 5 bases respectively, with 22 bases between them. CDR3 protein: CAWRDRGAGTWETQYF. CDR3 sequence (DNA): TGTGCCTGGAGGGACCGGGGCGCTGGTACCTGGGAGACCCAGTACTTC.

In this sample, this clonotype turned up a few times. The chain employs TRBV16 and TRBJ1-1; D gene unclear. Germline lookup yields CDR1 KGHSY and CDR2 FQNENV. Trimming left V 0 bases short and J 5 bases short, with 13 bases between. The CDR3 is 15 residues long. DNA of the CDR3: TGTGCCAGCAGCCAATCCTCCGGGGTAGGGACTGAAGCTTTCTTT. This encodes CASSQSSGVGTEAFF.

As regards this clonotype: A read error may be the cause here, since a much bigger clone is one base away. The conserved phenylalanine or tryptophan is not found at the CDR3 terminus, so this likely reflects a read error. CDR3: CASSQGVTQYL. The DNA for the CDR3 is TGCGCCAGCAGCCAAGGGGTTACCCAGTACTTA. The genes are TRBV4-1 and TRBJ2-5; D remains unclear. Between the trimmed V and J ends, which lost 1 base and 8 bases, there was a span of 5 bases. Germline CDR1 reads MGHRA; CDR2 reads YSYEKL. There are 11 residues in the CDR3.

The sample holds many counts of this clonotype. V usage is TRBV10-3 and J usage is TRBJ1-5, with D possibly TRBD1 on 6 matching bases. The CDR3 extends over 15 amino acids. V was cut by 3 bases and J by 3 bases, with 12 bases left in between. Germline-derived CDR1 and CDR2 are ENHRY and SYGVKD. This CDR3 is CAISDLQGPNQPQHF. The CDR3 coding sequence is TGTGCCATCAGTGATTTACAGGGCCCCAATCAGCCCCAGCATTTT.

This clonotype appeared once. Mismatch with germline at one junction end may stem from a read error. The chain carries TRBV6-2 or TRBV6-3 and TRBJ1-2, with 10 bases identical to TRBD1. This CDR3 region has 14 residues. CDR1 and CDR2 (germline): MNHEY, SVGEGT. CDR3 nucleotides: TGTGCCAGCATTCCCGCGACAGGGGGCCGTGGCTACACCTTT. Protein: CASIPATGGRGYTF.